A single sample is the source of the 23 T cell receptor beta chains below, sequenced in a study of T cells after yellow fever vaccination. TCRdb recomputed calls from the 5' RACE reads with MiXCR, one row per CDR3 protein. The sample lists roughly 350,000 distinct CDR3 sequences, approximately 4% occurring once. The input for sequencing was PBMCs, taken 5 days after the yellow fever booster vaccination. The receptors here all came from a man aged 18-30 years who received the YFV17D yellow fever vaccine.

The chain links TRBV20-1 to TRBJ2-5; 8 bases fit TRBD2. The CDR3 is 15 residues long. The germline V gene encodes CDR1 DFQATT and CDR2 SNEGSKA (reference sequence). The junction had 5 bases not matched to a gene; V was cut back by 1 base and J by 1 base. CDR3 region: CSARGERGFQETQYF. In nucleotides, the CDR3 is TGCAGTGCTAGAGGCGAGCGGGGGTTCCAAGAGACCCAGTACTTC.

This clonotype is a singleton in its sample. This chain uses TRBV3-1 with TRBJ2-5, with 12 positions matching TRBD2. The CDR3 extends over 19 amino acids. Trimming cost V 0 bases and J 5 bases; bases outside gene matches: 13. Germline-derived CDR1 and CDR2 are LGHDT and YNNKEL (reference sequence). The CDR3 is CASSQDWSSGGGDKETQYF. CDR3 in DNA: TGTGCCAGCAGCCAAGATTGGTCTAGCGGGGGGGGAGATAAGGAGACCCAGTACTTC.

This clonotype was counted only a few times. The chain joins TRBV19 to TRBJ2-3, with TRBD2 as a possible D gene (6 bases). Trimming shortened V by 4 bases and J by 2 bases, and 13 bases separated the two germline ends. The CDR3 has 15 amino acids. CDR1 and CDR2 (germline): LNHDA, SQIVND (reference sequence). The CDR3 is CASSTLRGITDTQYF. The CDR3 DNA reads TGTGCCAGTAGTACCTTGCGGGGAATCACAGATACGCAGTATTTT.

There are a few counts of this clonotype. The chain couples TRBV4-2 to TRBJ1-5; D is ambiguous. Trimming left V 1 base short and J 4 bases short, with 11 bases between. In germline, CDR1 is LGHNA, CDR2 YNFKEQ. This CDR3 region has 15 residues. The CDR3 DNA is TGTGCCAGCAGCCAAGTTGGATCGGGAAATCAGCCCCAGCATTTT. It translates to CASSQVGSGNQPQHF.

This clonotype was counted only a few times. The rearrangement links TRBV2 to TRBJ2-3; maybe TRBD1 (5 bases). V lost 6 bases and J 4 bases, leaving 26 bases between the germline ends. Germline V gives CDR1 SNHLY, CDR2 FYNNEI. The CDR3 spans 18 residues. This chain's CDR3 is CASRFQGPDSLLADTQYF. The CDR3 DNA reads as TGTGCCAGCAGATTTCAGGGTCCAGACAGCCTGCTGGCAGATACGCAGTATTTT.

This clonotype has just a few counts. This chain joins TRBV6-1 and TRBJ1-5; 8 nucleotides line up with TRBD1. The V and J ends lost 6 bases and 3 bases, in that order; junction bases with no gene match: 4. CDR3 length: 14 residues. Germline loops: CDR1 MNHNS, CDR2 SASEGT. The CDR3 DNA reads as TGTGCCAGCAGAGAGGGACAGGTCAATCAGCCCCAGCATTTT. It specifies CASREGQVNQPQHF.

This clonotype appeared many times. This sequence joins TRBV7-2 and TRBJ2-7; TRBD1 is a possible D gene (6 bases). Between the trimmed V and J ends, which lost 4 bases and 6 bases, there was a span of 25 bases. The CDR3 runs to 17 residues. Germline CDR1 reads SGHTA; CDR2 reads FQGNSA. The CDR3 sequence: CASSSKPPTGPLREQYF. DNA for the CDR3: TGTGCCAGCAGCTCCAAACCCCCGACAGGACCTCTCCGCGAGCAGTACTTC. The whole variable domain, remainder taken from reference TRBV7-2 and TRBJ2-7, is GAGVSQSPSNKVTEKGKDVELRCDPISGHTALYWYRQSLGQGLEFLIYFQGNSAPDKSGLPSDRFSAERTGGSVSTLTIQRTQQEDSAVYLCASSSKPPTGPLREQYFGPGTRLTVT.

The CDR3 bases are TGTGCCAGCAGTGACCGGGACAGCAATTCACCCCTCCACTTT. This translates into CASSDRDSNSPLHF. The chain has TRBV6-5 and TRBJ1-6, with 7 bases fitting TRBD1. V shed 5 bases, J shed 7 bases, and the junction held 5 bases outside the gene matches. The CDR3 loop spans 14 amino acids. Germline CDR1 is MNHEY and CDR2 is SVGAGI.

The table lists this clonotype with many counts. J is TRBJ2-1 and V is TRBV5-1; TRBD2 is a possible D gene (6 bases). The CDR3 is 15 residues long. Deletions cut 2 bases from V and 7 bases from J, with 16 bases between. The germline gives CDR1 SGHRS, CDR2 YFSETQ. The CDR3 region is CASSLSGLSTNEQFF. The CDR3 DNA reads as TGCGCCAGCAGCTTATCGGGACTTTCAACTAATGAGCAGTTCTTC. Filled out from reference TRBV5-1 and TRBJ2-1, the complete variable domain reads KAGVTQTPRYLIKTRGQQVTLSCSPISGHRSVSWYQQTPGQGLQFLFEYFSETQRNKGNFPGRFSGRQFSNSRSEMNVSTLELGDSALYLCASSLSGLSTNEQFFGPGTRLTVL.

This clonotype was detected only a few times. CDR3 sequence reads: CASSHSGTGVTEAFF. The CDR3 DNA follows: TGTGCCAGCAGCCACTCCGGGACAGGGGTCACTGAAGCTTTCTTT. The rearrangement uses TRBV4-2 and TRBJ1-1; 10 bases map to TRBD1. CDR1 LGHNA and CDR2 YNFKEQ come from the germline V gene. V was clipped by 3 bases and J by 4 bases; unmatched bases: 5. This CDR3 comprises 15 residues.

This chain connects TRBV4-1 to TRBJ2-1; 10 bases are shared with TRBD2. The length of the CDR3 is 14 residues. Germline CDR1 and CDR2: MGHRA and YSYEKL. Losses at the gene ends were 6 bases for V and 6 bases for J; bases not matched to a gene: 5. CDR3 sequence: CASRAGGMFNEQFF. DNA of the CDR3: TGCGCCAGCAGAGCGGGGGGGATGTTCAATGAGCAGTTCTTC.

This clonotype was picked up a small number of times. The CDR3 nucleotides are TGCGCCAGCAGCGACAGGGACAAATATGGCTACACCTTC. It encodes CASSDRDKYGYTF. V and J are TRBV5-1 and TRBJ1-2; 7 bases line up with TRBD1. J was trimmed by 5 bases and V by 4 bases; bases with no gene match: 5. From germline, CDR1 is SGHRS and CDR2 YFSETQ. The CDR3 is 13 residues long.

This clonotype was detected a few times. This rearrangement joins TRBV11-2 to TRBJ1-1; possibly TRBD1 for D (5 bases). The germline V gene encodes CDR1 SGHAT and CDR2 FQNNGV. Deletions cut 5 bases from V and 1 base from J, with 11 bases between. This CDR3 has 14 amino acids. In nucleotides, the CDR3 is TGTGCCAGCAGCGCATCGACAGAGAACACTGAAGCTTTCTTT. This gives the protein CASSASTENTEAFF.

This clonotype was picked up many times. This chain links TRBV6-6 with TRBJ1-1; no definite D call. V lost 6 bases to trimming and J lost 1 base, with 12 bases between them. CDR1 and CDR2 from the germline V gene are MNHNY and SVGAGI (reference sequence). CDR3 length equals 14 residues. The CDR3, as DNA: TGTGCCAGCAGCGGCCCTATGAGGAACACTGAAGCTTTCTTT. Its protein product is CASSGPMRNTEAFF.

The table lists this clonotype with a few counts. The J gene is TRBJ1-2, the V gene TRBV6-2 or TRBV6-3; D gene unclear. Germline V gene data show CDR1 as MNHEY and CDR2 as SVGEGT. CDR3 size: 15 residues. Deletions cut 2 bases from V and 4 bases from J, with 14 bases between. CDR3 coding DNA: TGTGCCAGCAGTTACCCAGGCCGGGGAGGCTATGGCTACACCTTC. This gives the protein CASSYPGRGGYGYTF.

The chain carries TRBV10-2 and TRBJ1-1; 7 nucleotides agree with TRBD1. The CDR3 loop spans 17 amino acids. Germline V gene sequence: CDR1 WSHSY, CDR2 SAAADI. V lost 8 bases to trimming and J lost 0 bases; unmatched junction nucleotides: 15. The CDR3: CASQAKGGRILNTEAFF. The CDR3 coding sequence is TGCGCCAGCCAAGCGAAAGGGGGCCGCATCCTGAACACTGAAGCTTTCTTT.

Only a few counts were recorded for this clonotype. This sequence joins TRBV7-2 and TRBJ2-7; D gene ambiguous. CDR1 SGHTA and CDR2 FQGNSA come from the germline V gene. V lost 5 bases and J lost 0, with 11 bases in between. CDR3 length equals 14 residues. The CDR3 is CASSPPQRSYEQYF. The CDR3 DNA follows: TGTGCCAGCAGCCCCCCTCAGCGCTCCTACGAGCAGTACTTC.

This clonotype was seen only a few times. CDR3 sequence: CASSHPGTTGAIDGYTF. DNA of the CDR3: TGCGCCAGCAGCCACCCCGGGACGACTGGGGCTATAGATGGCTACACCTTC. The chain links TRBV4-3 to TRBJ1-2; D possibly corresponds to TRBD1 (5 bases). This CDR3 is 17 amino acids long. With 3 bases removed from V and 6 bases from J, the gap between germline ends came to 23 bases. Germline values: CDR1 LGHNA, CDR2 YSLEER.

V gene TRBV7-2 combines with J gene TRBJ2-4; 9 nucleotides agree with TRBD1. The CDR3 is 15 amino acids. Germline V CDR1 and CDR2: SGHTA, FQGNSA. V lost 5 bases, J lost 6 bases, and 8 bases stayed unmatched. CDR3 protein: CASSTRRDRVNIQYF. In DNA form, the CDR3 reads TGTGCCAGCAGCACACGCCGGGACAGGGTAAACATTCAGTACTTC.

Concerning this clonotype: One end of the junction fails to match germline, which may point to a read error. This chain joins TRBV7-2 and TRBJ1-2; D gene uncertain. CDR1 SGHTA and CDR2 FQGNSA come from the germline V gene. This CDR3 contains 13 residues. CDR3 DNA: TGTGCCAGCACCTTAGATCGGACCTATGGCTACACCTTC. Its translation is CASTLDRTYGYTF.

V and J are TRBV11-2 and TRBJ2-1; 7 nucleotides line up with TRBD1. Germline trimming cut 5 bases from V and 6 bases from J; bases unmatched to any gene: 16. Per germline, CDR1 SGHAT and CDR2 FQNNGV. This CDR3 spans 17 amino acids. In DNA form, the CDR3 reads TGTGCCAGCAGCCCTCACCCCTGGACAGGTCCAGGCAATGAGCAGTTCTTC. Translated: CASSPHPWTGPGNEQFF.

This clonotype was counted a few times. The chain joins TRBV7-2 to TRBJ1-5; 8 bases are a match to TRBD1. This CDR3 contains 15 residues. Germline assignment: CDR1 SGHTA and CDR2 FQGNSA. The trim removed 2 bases at V and 7 bases at J, leaving 7 bases unmatched. CDR3 coding DNA: TGTGCCAGCAGCTTATACTCAGGGGGCAGACAGCCCCAGCATTTT. Residues: CASSLYSGGRQPQHF.

This clonotype was observed a few times. CDR3 sequence: CASSWDGRGSTDTQYF. The CDR3 nucleotides read TGCGCCAGCAGCTGGGACGGGCGGGGGAGCACAGATACGCAGTATTTT. This chain uses TRBV5-1 with TRBJ2-3, with 7 bases matching TRBD2. Germline V gives CDR1 SGHRS, CDR2 YFSETQ. The CDR3 sequence is 16 residues long. V trimming: 3 bases; J trimming: 0 bases; junction bases outside the gene matches: 7.